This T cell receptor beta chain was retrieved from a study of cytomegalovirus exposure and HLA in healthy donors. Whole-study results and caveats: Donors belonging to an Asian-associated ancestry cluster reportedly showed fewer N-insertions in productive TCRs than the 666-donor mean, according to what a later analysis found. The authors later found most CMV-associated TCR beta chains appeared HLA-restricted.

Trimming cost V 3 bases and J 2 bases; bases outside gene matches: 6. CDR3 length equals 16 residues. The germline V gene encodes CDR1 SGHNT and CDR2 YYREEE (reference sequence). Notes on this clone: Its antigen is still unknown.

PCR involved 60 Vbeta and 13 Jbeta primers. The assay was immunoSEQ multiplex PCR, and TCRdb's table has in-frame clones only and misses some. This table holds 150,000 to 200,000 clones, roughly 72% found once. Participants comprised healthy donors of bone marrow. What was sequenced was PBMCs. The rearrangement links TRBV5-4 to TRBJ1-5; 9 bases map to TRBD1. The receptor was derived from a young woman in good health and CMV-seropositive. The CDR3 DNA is TGTGCCAGCAGCTACAACACAGGGGGCGGCAATCAGCCCCAGCATTTT. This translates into CASSYNTGGGNQPQHF.